The 13 T cell receptor beta chains below all came from one sample that was sequenced in a study of T cell responses to AZD1222 COVID-19 vaccine. Profiling relied on immunoSEQ multiplex PCR, and the TCRdb table lists in-frame clones only, not all of them. The sample lists about 160,000 clones; about 91% were seen once. The source was peripheral blood, collected on day 0 of AZD1222 vaccination. The receptors were sampled from an adult in good health.

This chain joins TRBV6-2 or TRBV6-3 and TRBJ2-6; tentative D call: TRBD1 (5 bases). The CDR3 runs 15 residues. CDR1 is MNHEY and CDR2 is SVGEGT in the germline V gene. Trimming removed 5 bases at V and 1 base at J, with 9 bases between. CDR3 sequence reads: CASSPQGSGANVLTF. CDR3 DNA: TGTGCCAGCAGTCCGCAGGGTTCTGGGGCCAACGTCCTGACTTTC.

This clone appeared once. V gene TRBV3-1 (or the pseudogene TRBV3-2) combines with J gene TRBJ1-4, with a weak D call TRBD1 (5 bases). Germline V gives CDR1 LGHDT, CDR2 YNNKEL (reference sequence). This CDR3 contains 19 residues. The V and J ends lost 0 bases and 6 bases respectively, with 23 bases between them. In DNA, the CDR3 is TGTGCCAGCAGCCAAGAAAGGCCCAGCTCCCCACCGGGGGATGAAAAACTGTTTTTT. It is translated as CASSQERPSSPPGDEKLFF.

The chain has TRBV6-5 and TRBJ1-2; D is possibly TRBD1 (5 bases). Germline V gene lookup returns CDR1 MNHEY and CDR2 SVGAGI. The V end lost 2 bases, the J end lost 8 bases, and 12 bases lay between the germline ends. The CDR3 is 13 residues long. CDR3 in DNA: TGTGCCAGCAGTTACCTCCAGGGTGCCGGCTACACCTTC. Its translation is CASSYLQGAGYTF.

The table lists this clone with a few counts. This chain connects TRBV4-1 to TRBJ1-4; D unclear. CDR1 and CDR2 from the germline V gene are MGHRA and YSYEKL. This CDR3 contains 14 residues. Trimming pared 0 bases from V and 5 bases from J, leaving 7 bases between. This CDR3 is CASSQEWVNEKLFF. In nucleotides, the CDR3 is TGCGCCAGCAGCCAAGAATGGGTAAATGAAAAACTGTTTTTT.

The V call is TRBV7-8, the J call TRBJ2-1; tentative D call: TRBD2 (6 bases). V lost 5 bases to trimming and J lost 8 bases, with 7 bases between them. Germline V lookup: CDR1 SGHVS, CDR2 FQNEAQ. CDR3 length equals 11 residues. The DNA for the CDR3 is TGTGCCAGCAGCCCGGGGGATGAGCAGTTCTTC. Its translation is CASSPGDEQFF. Together with reference TRBV7-8 and TRBJ2-1, the CDR3 gives the full variable domain: GAGVSQSPRYKVAKRGQDVALRCDPISGHVSLFWYQQALGQGPEFLTYFQNEAQLDKSGLPSDRFFAERPEGSVSTLKIQRTQQEDSAVYLCASSPGDEQFFGPGTRLTVL.

V is TRBV6-5 and J is TRBJ2-7; 9 nucleotides line up with TRBD1. Germline values: CDR1 MNHEY, CDR2 SVGAGI. V shed 0 bases and J 6 bases; nucleotides not matched to a gene: 9. CDR3 length: 16 residues. The CDR3 coding sequence is TGTGCCAGCAGTTACTCCCCAGGACAGGGGATTGGCGAGCAGTACTTC. Protein product: CASSYSPGQGIGEQYF.

The chain is built from TRBV30 and TRBJ1-5; TRBD1 aligns across 10 bases. With V trimmed by 3 bases and J by 5 bases, 10 bases remained unmatched. In germline, CDR1 is GTSNPN, CDR2 SVGIG (reference sequence). The CDR3 has 16 amino acids. CDR3: CAWRVPGQGLYQPQHF. The CDR3 region has the DNA TGTGCCTGGAGGGTACCGGGACAGGGGCTCTATCAGCCCCAGCATTTT.

The chain is built from TRBV5-1 and TRBJ2-3, with 9 bases aligning to TRBD1. The length of the CDR3 is 17 residues. Trimming cost V 4 bases and J 2 bases; bases outside gene matches: 11. The germline gives CDR1 SGHRS, CDR2 YFSETQ. The CDR3 DNA reads TGCGCCAGCAGCAAGATACAGGGGGCCATGCTCACAGATACGCAGTATTTT. It is translated as CASSKIQGAMLTDTQYF. Full variable domain (outside the CDR3, taken from reference TRBV5-1 and TRBJ2-3): KAGVTQTPRYLIKTRGQQVTLSCSPISGHRSVSWYQQTPGQGLQFLFEYFSETQRNKGNFPGRFSGRQFSNSRSEMNVSTLELGDSALYLCASSKIQGAMLTDTQYFGPGTRLTVL.

This clone was seen more than once but under ten times. The chain carries TRBV6-5 and TRBJ2-3; D gene ambiguous. V was cut by 5 bases and J by 5 bases, with 11 bases left in between. The CDR3 extends over 13 amino acids. CDR1 is MNHEY, CDR2 SVGAGI, per germline. The CDR3 nucleotides are TGTGCCAGCAGTCTCGAAAACGGAGATACGCAGTATTTT. Protein: CASSLENGDTQYF.

V and J are TRBV5-4 and TRBJ1-2; D gene unclear. CDR3 length: 16 residues. Germline CDR1 is SGHNT and CDR2 is YYREEE (reference sequence). The V end lost 6 bases, the J end lost 2 bases, and 20 bases lay between the germline ends. In DNA, the CDR3 is TGTGCCAGCAAACCAGATCAGGCCTCCGGGAACTATGGCTACACCTTC. This codes for CASKPDQASGNYGYTF. The whole variable domain, filled in from reference TRBV5-4 and TRBJ1-2, reads ETGVTQSPTHLIKTRGQQVTLRCSSQSGHNTVSWYQQALGQGPQFIFQYYREEENGRGNFPPRFSGLQFPNYSSELNVNALELDDSALYLCASKPDQASGNYGYTFGSGTRLTVV.

The rearrangement uses TRBV5-1 and TRBJ2-7, with unresolved D. Germline values: CDR1 SGHRS, CDR2 YFSETQ. This CDR3 spans 12 amino acids. V shed 2 bases and J shed 3 bases, with 6 bases lying between them. This CDR3 is CASSFGNYEQYF. CDR3 DNA sequence: TGCGCCAGCAGCTTTGGAAACTACGAGCAGTACTTC.

This clone occurred once. V gene TRBV9 combines with J gene TRBJ1-6, with D hard to call. V was pared by 0 bases and J by 8 bases, with 18 bases between. The length of the CDR3 is 17 residues. Germline assignment: CDR1 SGDLS and CDR2 YYNGEE. The CDR3 is CASSVAPTVQSDSPLHF. As DNA, the CDR3 is TGTGCCAGCAGCGTAGCACCTACAGTACAGAGTGATTCACCCCTCCACTTT.

V gene TRBV7-2 combines with J gene TRBJ2-2; D may be TRBD1 (6 bases). The CDR3 length is 14 residues. Germline V CDR1 and CDR2: SGHTA, FQGNSA. The V and J ends lost 1 base and 7 bases respectively, with 10 bases between them. CDR3 residues: CASSLVRGHGELFF. Here the CDR3 DNA reads TGTGCCAGCAGCTTAGTCAGGGGCCACGGGGAGCTGTTTTTT.